Shown below are 24 T cell receptor beta chains from a single sample sequenced in a study of T cell changes during pregnancy in multiple sclerosis. TCRdb keeps only in-frame clones here, not all; method: immunoSEQ multiplex PCR. The profile covers 45,000 or so clones, with 88% appearing a single time and 5.5% to 6.5% taken by the ten largest. Specimen: CD8+ T cells from peripheral blood mononuclear cells, collected after pregnancy. The receptor set was obtained from a female donor in good health, enrolled as a control in a pregnancy study.

This chain links TRBV19 with TRBJ1-5; D gene ambiguous. Trimming took off 5 bases at V and 0 bases at J, with 11 bases between the two ends. Germline values: CDR1 LNHDA, CDR2 SQIVND (reference sequence). The CDR3 runs to 15 residues. The CDR3 reads CASSDYMNSNQPQHF. The CDR3 bases are TGTGCCAGTAGTGACTACATGAATAGCAATCAGCCCCAGCATTTT.

This chain links TRBV4-1 with TRBJ2-7, with TRBD2 identical over 7 bases. This CDR3 has 14 residues. With V trimmed by 5 bases and J by 6 bases, 10 bases remained unmatched. CDR1 and CDR2 (germline): MGHRA, YSYEKL. The CDR3 spells CASSAWGAGFEQYF. The CDR3 DNA is TGCGCCAGCAGCGCCTGGGGAGCGGGGTTCGAGCAGTACTTC.

A note on this clone: Other DNA variants within this sample encode the same CDR3. This sequence joins TRBV10-3 and TRBJ1-5; D is unresolved. Trimming removed 2 bases from V and 0 bases from J, with 8 bases in between. CDR1 and CDR2 from the germline V gene are ENHRY and SYGVKD. CDR3 size: 15 residues. Here the CDR3 reads CAISEGRNSNQPQHF. The CDR3 nucleotides read TGTGCCATCAGTGAGGGGAGGAATAGCAATCAGCCCCAGCATTTT.

The chain has TRBV7-9 and TRBJ1-1; D remains ambiguous. V was clipped by 5 bases and J by 5 bases, with 21 bases between them. Germline CDR1 and CDR2: SEHNR and FQNEAQ (reference sequence). The CDR3 consists of 16 residues. The CDR3 sequence is CASSLYPSADGTEAFF. The CDR3 DNA is TGTGCCAGCAGCCTCTACCCGTCGGCAGACGGGACTGAAGCTTTCTTT.

This chain connects TRBV15 to TRBJ2-7; tentative D call: TRBD1 (6 bases). CDR1 and CDR2 (germline): LNHNV, YYDKDF (reference sequence). Trimming stripped 1 base from V and 5 bases from J, with 15 bases between. This CDR3 is built from 15 residues. The CDR3 spells CATSRGRQDADEQYF. In nucleotides, the CDR3 is TGTGCCACCAGCAGAGGCCGACAGGACGCGGACGAGCAGTACTTC. Full variable domain (outside the CDR3, taken from reference TRBV15 and TRBJ2-7): DAMVIQNPRYQVTQFGKPVTLSCSQTLNHNVMYWYQQKSSQAPKLLFHYYDKDFNNEADTPDNFQSRRPNTSFCFLDIRSPGLGDTAMYLCATSRGRQDADEQYFGPGTRLTVT.

The V and J genes are TRBV21-1 and TRBJ2-3; the D segment call TRBD2 is taken from the table without a DNA check. TRBV21-1 is a recognized pseudogene. CDR3 length: 16 amino acids. CDR3 loop: CASSFLAGFSTDTQYF. As DNA, the CDR3 is TGTGCCAGCAGTTTCCTAGCGGGATTTAGCACAGATACGCAGTATTTT.

This sequence joins TRBV18 and TRBJ2-1, with 9 bases identical to TRBD1. With 3 bases clipped from V and 5 bases from J, the junction kept 5 bases outside the gene matches. This CDR3 has 15 amino acids. Germline V gene lookup returns CDR1 KGHSH and CDR2 LQKENI. DNA of the CDR3: TGTGCCAGCTCACCCTGGGACAGGGTCAACAATGAGCAGTTCTTC. Protein: CASSPWDRVNNEQFF.

This clone is medium-sized. The gene calls are TRBV4-1 and TRBJ1-6, with D unclear. Trimming left V 2 bases short and J 8 bases short, with 19 bases between. The CDR3 length is 17 residues. Germline CDR1 is MGHRA and CDR2 is YSYEKL. The CDR3 bases are TGCGCCAGCAGCCAATATACGGTTATCCGGCGGTATTCACCCCTCCACTTT. It translates to CASSQYTVIRRYSPLHF.

V usage is TRBV27 and J usage is TRBJ1-1, with D unresolved. The CDR3 runs 14 residues. V lost 7 bases and J lost 0, with 12 bases in between. Germline CDR1 and CDR2: MNHEY and SMNVEV (reference sequence). CDR3 nucleotides: TGTGCCAGCATTCCCTCTATAATGAACACTGAAGCTTTCTTT. This translates into CASIPSIMNTEAFF.

V is TRBV2 and J is TRBJ2-7; 9 nucleotides match TRBD1. The junction had 12 bases not matched to a gene; V was cut back by 6 bases and J by 3 bases. The CDR3 spans 16 residues. Germline assignment: CDR1 SNHLY and CDR2 FYNNEI. The DNA for the CDR3 is TGTGCCAGCAGCTCAAATCGGGGGACAGGGATCTACGAGCAGTACTTC. This codes for CASSSNRGTGIYEQYF.

V and J are TRBV5-1 and TRBJ2-1; tentatively, D is TRBD2 (6 bases). Germline lookup yields CDR1 SGHRS and CDR2 YFSETQ. Deletions cut 3 bases from V and 1 base from J, with 14 bases between. The CDR3 has 16 amino acids. CDR3 residues: CASSSTPGGSYNEQFF. The CDR3 bases are TGCGCCAGCAGCTCAACCCCCGGGGGATCCTACAATGAGCAGTTCTTC.

This chain uses TRBV4-3 with TRBJ1-5, with D possibly TRBD1 on 5 matching bases. Trimming removed 0 bases from V and 4 bases from J, with 16 bases in between. The CDR3 extends over 17 amino acids. Germline V gene data show CDR1 as LGHNA and CDR2 as YSLEER. The CDR3 region is CASSQEGEEDTNQPQHF. DNA of the CDR3: TGCGCCAGCAGCCAAGAGGGGGAGGAGGACACTAATCAGCCCCAGCATTTT.

A word on this clone: A read error may produce the germline difference seen at one junction end. The chain has TRBV7-7 and TRBJ1-3; 10 bases are shared with TRBD1. CDR3 length equals 15 residues. Germline V CDR1 and CDR2: SSHAT, FNYEAQ (reference sequence). CDR3 sequence reads: CASSQGQGSGNTIYF. The CDR3 coding sequence is TGTGCTAGCAGCCAGGGACAGGGGTCTGGAAACACCATATATTTT.

The table lists this clone with a few counts. The gene calls are TRBV4-1 and TRBJ1-1; 8 bases fit TRBD1. The germline gives CDR1 MGHRA, CDR2 YSYEKL. V shed 1 base and J 11 bases; nucleotides not matched to a gene: 9. The CDR3 extends over 14 amino acids. CDR3 region: CASSQGSTTGVAFF. DNA of the CDR3: TGCGCCAGCAGCCAAGGATCCACGACAGGGGTGGCTTTCTTT.

CDR3 in amino acids: CASSPAGGSGANVLTF. The CDR3 DNA reads TGTGCCAGCAGTCCCGCGGGGGGCTCTGGGGCCAACGTCCTGACTTTC. The gene calls are TRBV7-9 and TRBJ2-6; 8 nucleotides agree with TRBD2. The CDR3 sequence is 16 residues long. Germline CDR1 reads SEHNR; CDR2 reads FQNEAQ (reference sequence). The J segment lost 0 bases and the V segment lost 6 bases, leaving 4 bases of the junction unmatched.

The genes are TRBV11-2 and TRBJ2-3, with TRBD2 matching 10 bases. CDR3 length equals 15 residues. J was trimmed by 5 bases and V by 1 base; bases with no gene match: 3. In germline, CDR1 is SGHAT, CDR2 FQNNGV. The CDR3 sequence: CASSLGSSGGDTQYF. The DNA of the CDR3 is TGTGCCAGCAGCTTAGGGTCTAGCGGGGGAGATACGCAGTATTTT.

This chain links TRBV19 with TRBJ1-5; D is ambiguous. Trimming stripped 3 bases from V and 3 bases from J, with 12 bases between. This CDR3 contains 15 residues. CDR1 and CDR2 from the germline V gene are LNHDA and SQIVND (reference sequence). The CDR3 region is CASSIGRNDNQPQHF. Here the CDR3 DNA reads TGTGCCAGTAGTATTGGCAGGAACGACAATCAGCCCCAGCATTTT.

The chain joins TRBV1 to TRBJ2-1; the DNA was not used to check the table's D call, TRBD2. TRBV1 is deemed a pseudogene. This CDR3 spans 9 amino acids. CDR3: CTSSQVRFF. The CDR3 DNA sequence: TGCACCAGCAGCCAAGTCCGGTTCTTC.

This clone has more than one count but fewer than ten. V usage is TRBV7-9 and J usage is TRBJ2-1; no reliable D call. CDR3 length: 12 amino acids. CDR1 and CDR2 from the germline V gene are SEHNR and FQNEAQ (reference sequence). V lost 3 bases, J lost 8 bases, and 8 bases lay in between. The CDR3 DNA sequence: TGTGCCAGCAGCTTTGTTTCGGATGAGCAGTTCTTC. It translates to CASSFVSDEQFF. The full variable domain, its missing parts supplied by reference TRBV7-9 and TRBJ2-1, is DTGVSQNPRHKITKRGQNVTFRCDPISEHNRLYWYRQTLGQGPEFLTYFQNEAQLEKSRLLSDRFSAERPKGSFSTLEIQRTEQGDSAMYLCASSFVSDEQFFGPGTRLTVL.

This chain's CDR3 is CASSGTGEKLFF. CDR3 coding DNA: TGTGCCAGCAGTGGGACAGGGGAAAAACTGTTTTTT. V usage is TRBV27 and J usage is TRBJ1-4, with 9 bases matching TRBD1. This CDR3 contains 12 residues. V trimming: 5 bases; J trimming: 8 bases; junction bases outside the gene matches: 0. Looked up from germline, CDR1 is MNHEY and CDR2 is SMNVEV (reference sequence). Full variable domain (missing parts from reference TRBV27 and TRBJ1-4): EAQVTQNPRYLITVTGKKLTVTCSQNMNHEYMSWYRQDPGLGLRQIYYSMNVEVTDKGDVPEGYKVSRKEKRNFPLILESPSPNQTSLYFCASSGTGEKLFFGSGTQLSVL.

The chain has TRBV4-3 and TRBJ1-5, with D possibly TRBD1 on 6 matching bases. The CDR3 is made up of 15 amino acids. V was pared by 1 base and J by 6 bases, with 13 bases between. Germline CDR1 reads LGHNA; CDR2 reads YSLEER. CDR3 residues: CASSQAFQGFQPQHF. For the CDR3, the DNA is TGCGCCAGCAGCCAAGCATTCCAGGGGTTTCAGCCCCAGCATTTT.

The chain carries TRBV21-1 and TRBJ1-1; TRBD1 reflects the table's D call only, with no check against the DNA. TRBV21-1 is recorded as a pseudogene. This CDR3 spans 14 amino acids. The chain's CDR3 is CARTGGTGNTEAFF. The CDR3 DNA follows: TGTGCCAGGACCGGAGGGACAGGGAACACTGAAGCTTTCTTT.

The chain is built from TRBV11-2 and TRBJ2-7; 10 positions match TRBD1. Unmatched junction bases numbered 13, after V lost 1 base and J lost 4 bases. CDR1 and CDR2 from the germline V gene are SGHAT and FQNNGV. The length of the CDR3 is 18 residues. CDR3 in DNA: TGTGCCAGCAGCTTAGCACTATTTCCGGGACAGGGGCTGTACGAGCAGTACTTC. Its protein product is CASSLALFPGQGLYEQYF.

The chain couples TRBV2 to TRBJ2-5, with 7 bases matching TRBD2. TRBJ2-7 matches the DNA end more closely, so the J call is doubtful. In germline, CDR1 is SNHLY, CDR2 FYNNEI. This CDR3 spans 14 amino acids. The DNA of the CDR3 is TGTGCCAGCGCGGTGACGGGGGGCTCCTACGAGCAGTACTTC. Protein: CASAVTGGSYEQYF.